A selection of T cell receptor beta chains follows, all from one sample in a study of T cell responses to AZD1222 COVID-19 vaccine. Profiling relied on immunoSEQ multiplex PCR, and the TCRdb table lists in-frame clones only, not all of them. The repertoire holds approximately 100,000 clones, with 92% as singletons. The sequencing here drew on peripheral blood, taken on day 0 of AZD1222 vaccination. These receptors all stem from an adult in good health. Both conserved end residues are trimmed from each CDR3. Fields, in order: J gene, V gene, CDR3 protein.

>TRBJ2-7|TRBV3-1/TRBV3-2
ASSLNRLATSYEQY
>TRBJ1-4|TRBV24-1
ATSDSGREKLF
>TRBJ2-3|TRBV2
ASTSGYTDTQY
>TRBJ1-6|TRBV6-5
ASLGNGGNSPLH
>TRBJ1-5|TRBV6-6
ASNPAVEGQPQH
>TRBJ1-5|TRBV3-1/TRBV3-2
ASSPQGVNQPQH
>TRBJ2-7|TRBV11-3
ASSLTGEQY
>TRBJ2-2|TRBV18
ASSPQGGANTGELF
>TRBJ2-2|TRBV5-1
ASSLTAPNTGELF
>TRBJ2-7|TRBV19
ASSIGLLAYEQY
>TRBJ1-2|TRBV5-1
ASSLGTESIYGYT
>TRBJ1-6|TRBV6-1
ASRPPTEPTPLH
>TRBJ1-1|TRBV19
ASSTTRRTEAF
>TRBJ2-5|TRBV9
ASSVSSGRAWETQY
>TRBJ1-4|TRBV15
ATSTSTRMGGEKLF
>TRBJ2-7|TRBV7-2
ASSLGGAPYEQY
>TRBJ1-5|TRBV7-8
ASSPREGIKPQH
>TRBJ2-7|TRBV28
ASSGWGLTYEQY
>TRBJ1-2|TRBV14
ASSRQGYGYT
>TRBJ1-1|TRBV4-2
ASSQDEAPLNTEAF
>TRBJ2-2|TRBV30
AWSPGLINTGELF
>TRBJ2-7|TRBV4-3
ASSQGSEQY